This TCR beta chain was captured in a study of T cells in Graves' hyperthyroidism and ophthalmopathy. Study observations and caveats: Ophthalmopathy, as predicted by the model, came a median 6.5 months after the prediction.

RNA transcripts served as the template for amplifying TCR beta CDR3 regions. HTBI primers were the set used in a first-round RT-PCR of the TCR CDR3. MiXCR was run by TCRdb on the multiplex PCR reads, yielding one entry per CDR3 protein. The sample contains 300,000 to 350,000 distinct CDR3 sequences, about 21% of which appear only once. No ophthalmopathy progression within 18 months constituted stable Graves' hyperthyroidism. Patients aged 18 to 65 had newly diagnosed hyperthyroidism that had lasted under 2 months. PBMCs were derived from about 10 ml fresh peripheral blood. Remarks on this clonotype: Its target is unknown.

The receptor was isolated from a woman between 45 and 65 years old with Graves' hyperthyroidism. Material: blood.

CDR3 sequence reads: CASSFGFSGNTIYF. The DNA of the CDR3 is TGTGCCAGCAGTTTTGGGTTCTCTGGAAACACCATATATTTT. The chain has TRBV28 and TRBJ1-3; D gene unclear. Germline V CDR1 and CDR2: MDHEN, SYDVKM. V was pared by 3 bases and J by 0 bases, with 6 bases between. The CDR3 spans 14 residues.